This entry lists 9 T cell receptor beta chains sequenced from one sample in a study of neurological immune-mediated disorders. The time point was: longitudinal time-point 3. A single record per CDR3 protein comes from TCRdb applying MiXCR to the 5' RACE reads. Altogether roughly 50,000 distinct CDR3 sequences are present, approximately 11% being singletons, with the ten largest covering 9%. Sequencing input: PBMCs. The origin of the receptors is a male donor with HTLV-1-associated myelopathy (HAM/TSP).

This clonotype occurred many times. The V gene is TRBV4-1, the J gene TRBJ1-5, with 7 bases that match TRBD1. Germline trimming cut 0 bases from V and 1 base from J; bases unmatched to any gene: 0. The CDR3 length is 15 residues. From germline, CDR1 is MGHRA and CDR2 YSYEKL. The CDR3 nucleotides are TGCGCCAGCAGCCAAGAAGGGGGCAGCAATCAGCCCCAGCATTTT. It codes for CASSQEGGSNQPQHF.

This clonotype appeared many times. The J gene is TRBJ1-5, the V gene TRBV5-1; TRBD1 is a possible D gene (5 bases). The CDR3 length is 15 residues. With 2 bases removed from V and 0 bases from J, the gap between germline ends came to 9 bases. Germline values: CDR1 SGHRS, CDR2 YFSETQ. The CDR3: CASSLGDYSNQPQHF. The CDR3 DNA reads TGCGCCAGCAGCTTAGGGGATTATAGCAATCAGCCCCAGCATTTT.

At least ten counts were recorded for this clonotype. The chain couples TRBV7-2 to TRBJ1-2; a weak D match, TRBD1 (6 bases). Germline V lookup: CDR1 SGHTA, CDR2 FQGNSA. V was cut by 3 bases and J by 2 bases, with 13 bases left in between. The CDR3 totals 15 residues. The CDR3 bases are TGTGCCAGCAGCTTGGGGGACACAGGGAACTATGGCTACACCTTC. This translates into CASSLGDTGNYGYTF.

CDR3 sequence: CSAIIVRGPGNTIYF. CDR3 in DNA: TGCAGTGCTATAATAGTAAGGGGGCCTGGAAACACCATATATTTT. The chain uses TRBV20-1 and TRBJ1-3; 7 nucleotides line up with TRBD1. The germline V gene has CDR1 DFQATT and CDR2 SNEGSKA (reference sequence). This CDR3 comprises 15 residues. J lost 2 bases, V lost 4 bases, and 8 bases had no gene match.

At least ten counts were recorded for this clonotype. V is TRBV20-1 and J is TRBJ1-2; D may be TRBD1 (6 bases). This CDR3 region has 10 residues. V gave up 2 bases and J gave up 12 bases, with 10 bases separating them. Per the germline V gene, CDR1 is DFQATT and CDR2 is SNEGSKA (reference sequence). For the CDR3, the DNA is TGCAGTGCTAGAAGGGGGGACGACACCTTC. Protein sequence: CSARRGDDTF.

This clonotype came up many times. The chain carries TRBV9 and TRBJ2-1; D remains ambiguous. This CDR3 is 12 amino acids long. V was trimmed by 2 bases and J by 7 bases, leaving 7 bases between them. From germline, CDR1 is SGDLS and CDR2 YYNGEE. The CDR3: CASSVSLNEQFF. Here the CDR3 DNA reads TGTGCCAGCAGCGTCTCCTTAAATGAGCAGTTCTTC.

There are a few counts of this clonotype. CDR3 bases: TGTGCCAGCAGCCAGGTGCGGGGGGTTATCAGCTCCTACAATGAGCAGTTCTTC. It translates to CASSQVRGVISSYNEQFF. The V call is TRBV7-2, the J call TRBJ2-1, with TRBD2 matching 8 bases. The CDR3 loop spans 18 amino acids. Germline loops: CDR1 SGHTA, CDR2 FQGNSA. The V and J ends lost 5 bases and 0 bases, in that order; junction bases with no gene match: 12. Variable domain in full (rest from reference TRBV7-2 and TRBJ2-1): GAGVSQSPSNKVTEKGKDVELRCDPISGHTALYWYRQSLGQGLEFLIYFQGNSAPDKSGLPSDRFSAERTGGSVSTLTIQRTQQEDSAVYLCASSQVRGVISSYNEQFFGPGTRLTVL.

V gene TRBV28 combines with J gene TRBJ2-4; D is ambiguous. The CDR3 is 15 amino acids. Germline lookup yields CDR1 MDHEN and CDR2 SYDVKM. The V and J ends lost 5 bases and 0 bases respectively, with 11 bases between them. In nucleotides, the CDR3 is TGTGCCAGCAGTCGGTCGTCTTTAGCCAAAAACATTCAGTACTTC. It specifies CASSRSSLAKNIQYF.

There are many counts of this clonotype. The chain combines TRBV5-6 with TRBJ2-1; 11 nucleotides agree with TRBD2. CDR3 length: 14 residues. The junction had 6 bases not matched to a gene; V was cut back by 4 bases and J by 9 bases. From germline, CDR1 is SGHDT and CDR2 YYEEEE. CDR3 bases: TGTGCCAGCAGCGTTAGCGGGGGGGCCGTTGAGCAGTTCTTC. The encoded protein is CASSVSGGAVEQFF.